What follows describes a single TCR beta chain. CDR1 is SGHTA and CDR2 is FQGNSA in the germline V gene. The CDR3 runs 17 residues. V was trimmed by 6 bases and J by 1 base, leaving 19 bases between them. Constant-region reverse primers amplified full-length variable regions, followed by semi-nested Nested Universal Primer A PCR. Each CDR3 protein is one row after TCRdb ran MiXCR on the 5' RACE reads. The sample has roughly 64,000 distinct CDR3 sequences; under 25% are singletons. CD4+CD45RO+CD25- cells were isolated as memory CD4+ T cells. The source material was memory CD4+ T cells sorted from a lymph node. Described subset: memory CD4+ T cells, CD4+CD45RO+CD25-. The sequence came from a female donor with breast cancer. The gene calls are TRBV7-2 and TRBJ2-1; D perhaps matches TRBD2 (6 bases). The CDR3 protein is CASRATSRRRSYNEQFF. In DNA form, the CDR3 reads TGTGCCAGCAGGGCCACTAGCAGGAGAAGGTCCTACAATGAGCAGTTCTTC.